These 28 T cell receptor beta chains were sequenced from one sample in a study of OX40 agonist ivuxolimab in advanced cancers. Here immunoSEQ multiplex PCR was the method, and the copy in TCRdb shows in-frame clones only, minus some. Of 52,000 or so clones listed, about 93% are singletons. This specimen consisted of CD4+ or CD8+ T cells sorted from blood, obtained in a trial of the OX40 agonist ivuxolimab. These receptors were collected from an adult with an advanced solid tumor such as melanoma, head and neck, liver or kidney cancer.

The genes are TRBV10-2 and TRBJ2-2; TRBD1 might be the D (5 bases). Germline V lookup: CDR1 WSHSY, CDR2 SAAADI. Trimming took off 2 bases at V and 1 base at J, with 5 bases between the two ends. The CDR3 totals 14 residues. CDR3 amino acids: CASSERGNTGELFF. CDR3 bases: TGCGCCAGCAGTGAGAGGGGGAACACCGGGGAGCTGTTTTTT.

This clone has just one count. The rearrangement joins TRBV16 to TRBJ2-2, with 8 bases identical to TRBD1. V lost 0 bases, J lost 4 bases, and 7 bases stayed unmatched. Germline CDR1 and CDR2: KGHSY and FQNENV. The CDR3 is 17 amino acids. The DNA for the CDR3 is TGTGCCAGCAGCCAATCTGTCAGGGGGCGAGGCACCGGGGAGCTGTTTTTT. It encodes CASSQSVRGRGTGELFF. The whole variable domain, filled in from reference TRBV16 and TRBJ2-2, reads GEEVAQTPKHLVRGEGQKAKLYCAPIKGHSYVFWYQQVLKNEFKFLISFQNENVFDETGMPKERFSAKCLPNSPCSLEIQATKLEDSAVYFCASSQSVRGRGTGELFFGEGSRLTVL.

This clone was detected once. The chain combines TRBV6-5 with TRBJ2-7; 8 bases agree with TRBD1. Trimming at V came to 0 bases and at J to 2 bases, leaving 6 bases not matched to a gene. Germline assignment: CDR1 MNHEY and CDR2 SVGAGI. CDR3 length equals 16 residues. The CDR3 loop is CASSYSKGQVAYEQYF. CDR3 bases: TGTGCCAGCAGTTACTCGAAGGGACAGGTCGCCTACGAGCAGTACTTC.

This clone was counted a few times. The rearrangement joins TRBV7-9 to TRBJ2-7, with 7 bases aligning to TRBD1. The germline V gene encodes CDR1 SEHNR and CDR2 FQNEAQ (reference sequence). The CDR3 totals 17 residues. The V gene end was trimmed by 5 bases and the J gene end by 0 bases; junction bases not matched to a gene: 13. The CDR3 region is CASSTILGTAPSYEQYF. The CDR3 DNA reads TGTGCCAGCAGCACCATCCTGGGGACAGCTCCCTCCTACGAGCAGTACTTC.

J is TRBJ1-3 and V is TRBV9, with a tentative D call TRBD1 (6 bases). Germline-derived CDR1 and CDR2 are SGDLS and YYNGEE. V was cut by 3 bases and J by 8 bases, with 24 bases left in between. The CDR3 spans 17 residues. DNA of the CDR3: TGTGCCAGCAGCGAGGACCCGAGGGGGGCCTTGGAGGACACCATATATTTT. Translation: CASSEDPRGALEDTIYF. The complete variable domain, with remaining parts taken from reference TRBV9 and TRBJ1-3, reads DSGVTQTPKHLITATGQRVTLRCSPRSGDLSVYWYQQSLDQGLQFLIQYYNGEERAKGNILERFSAQQFPDLHSELNLSSLELGDSALYFCASSEDPRGALEDTIYFGEGSWLTVV.

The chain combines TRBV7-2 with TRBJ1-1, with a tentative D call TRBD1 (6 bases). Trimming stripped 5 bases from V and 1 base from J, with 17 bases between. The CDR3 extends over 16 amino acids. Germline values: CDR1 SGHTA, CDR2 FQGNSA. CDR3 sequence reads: CASSLQGIHRNTEAFF. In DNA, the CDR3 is TGTGCCAGCAGCCTACAGGGAATACACAGGAACACTGAAGCTTTCTTT.

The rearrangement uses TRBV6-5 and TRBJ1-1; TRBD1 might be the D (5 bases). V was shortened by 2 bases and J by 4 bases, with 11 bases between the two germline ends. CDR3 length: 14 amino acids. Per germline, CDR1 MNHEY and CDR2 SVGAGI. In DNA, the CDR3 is TGTGCCAGCAGTTACAGAGGGGACGGCACTGAAGCTTTCTTT. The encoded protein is CASSYRGDGTEAFF.

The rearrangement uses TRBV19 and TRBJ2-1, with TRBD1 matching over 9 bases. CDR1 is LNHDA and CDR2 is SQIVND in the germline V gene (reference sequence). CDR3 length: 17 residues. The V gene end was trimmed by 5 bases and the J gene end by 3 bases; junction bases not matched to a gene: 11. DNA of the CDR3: TGTGCCAGTAGTCCGACTAACAGGGGGCCTATCTACAATGAGCAGTTCTTC. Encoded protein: CASSPTNRGPIYNEQFF. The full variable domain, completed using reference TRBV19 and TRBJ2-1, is DGGITQSPKYLFRKEGQNVTLSCEQNLNHDAMYWYRQDPGQGLRLIYYSQIVNDFQKGDIAEGYSVSREKKESFPLTVTSAQKNPTAFYLCASSPTNRGPIYNEQFFGPGTRLTVL.

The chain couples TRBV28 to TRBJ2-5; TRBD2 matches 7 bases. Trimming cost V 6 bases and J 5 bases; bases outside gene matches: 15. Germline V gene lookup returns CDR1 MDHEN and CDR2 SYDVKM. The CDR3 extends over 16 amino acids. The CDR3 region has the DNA TGTGCCAGCAGCCCGCGGGCGGGAGTGTCTTGGGAGACCCAGTACTTC. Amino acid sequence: CASSPRAGVSWETQYF.

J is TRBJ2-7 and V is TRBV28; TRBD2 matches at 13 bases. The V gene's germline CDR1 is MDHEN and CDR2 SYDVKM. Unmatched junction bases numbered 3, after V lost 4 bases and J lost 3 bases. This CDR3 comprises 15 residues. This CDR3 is CASSSTSGRDYEQYF. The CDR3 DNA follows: TGTGCCAGCAGTTCTACTAGCGGGAGGGACTACGAGCAGTACTTC.

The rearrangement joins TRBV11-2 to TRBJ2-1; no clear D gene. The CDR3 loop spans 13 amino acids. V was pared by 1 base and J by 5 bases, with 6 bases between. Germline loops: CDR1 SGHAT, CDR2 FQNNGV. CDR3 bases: TGTGCCAGCAGCTTAGGCTTAAACAATGAGCAGTTCTTC. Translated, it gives CASSLGLNNEQFF.

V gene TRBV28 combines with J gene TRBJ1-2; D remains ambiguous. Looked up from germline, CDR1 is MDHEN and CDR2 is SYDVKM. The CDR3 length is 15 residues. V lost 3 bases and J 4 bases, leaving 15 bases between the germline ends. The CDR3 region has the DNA TGTGCCAGCAGTTTCCCCGGGGATGCTATCTATGGCTACACCTTC. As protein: CASSFPGDAIYGYTF.

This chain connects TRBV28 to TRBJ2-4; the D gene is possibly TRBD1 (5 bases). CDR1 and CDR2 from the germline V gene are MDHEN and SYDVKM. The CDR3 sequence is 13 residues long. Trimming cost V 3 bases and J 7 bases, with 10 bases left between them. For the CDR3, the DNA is TGTGCCAGCAGTTTGGGGCAGGGCAACATTCAGTACTTC. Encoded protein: CASSLGQGNIQYF.

CDR3: CASSDRAPNTEAFF. The CDR3 DNA is TGTGCCAGCAGTGACAGGGCACCGAACACTGAAGCTTTCTTT. The chain is built from TRBV27 and TRBJ1-1, with 7 bases aligning to TRBD1. The V and J ends lost 5 bases and 1 base, in that order; junction bases with no gene match: 4. This CDR3 is built from 14 residues. CDR1 MNHEY and CDR2 SMNVEV come from the germline V gene (reference sequence).

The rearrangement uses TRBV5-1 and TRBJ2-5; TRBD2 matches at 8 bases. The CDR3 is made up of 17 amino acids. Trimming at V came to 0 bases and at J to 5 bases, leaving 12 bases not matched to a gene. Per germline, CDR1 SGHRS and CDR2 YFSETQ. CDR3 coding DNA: TGCGCCAGCAGCTTGGCGGGACTAGGAGTCCCCTCCGAGACCCAGTACTTC. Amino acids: CASSLAGLGVPSETQYF.

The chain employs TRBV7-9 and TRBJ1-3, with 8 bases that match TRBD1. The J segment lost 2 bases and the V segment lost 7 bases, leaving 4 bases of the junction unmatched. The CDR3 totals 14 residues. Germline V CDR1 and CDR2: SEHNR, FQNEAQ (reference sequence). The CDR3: CASIPGGPGNTIYF. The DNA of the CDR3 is TGTGCCAGCATCCCAGGGGGCCCTGGAAACACCATATATTTT.

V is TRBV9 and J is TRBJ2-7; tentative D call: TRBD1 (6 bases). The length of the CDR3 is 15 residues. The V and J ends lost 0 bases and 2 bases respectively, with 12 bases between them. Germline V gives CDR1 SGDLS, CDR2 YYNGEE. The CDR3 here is CASSVAGGGTYEQYF. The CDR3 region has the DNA TGTGCCAGCAGCGTAGCTGGGGGCGGCACCTACGAGCAGTACTTC.

The chain's CDR3 is CASSPRARITYNEQFF. The DNA for the CDR3 is TGTGCCAGCAGTCCAAGAGCCCGGATAACCTACAATGAGCAGTTCTTC. The rearrangement links TRBV14 to TRBJ2-1; D unresolved. Trimming pared 6 bases from V and 2 bases from J, leaving 17 bases between. The CDR3 runs to 16 residues. Germline CDR1 reads SGHDN; CDR2 reads FVKESK.

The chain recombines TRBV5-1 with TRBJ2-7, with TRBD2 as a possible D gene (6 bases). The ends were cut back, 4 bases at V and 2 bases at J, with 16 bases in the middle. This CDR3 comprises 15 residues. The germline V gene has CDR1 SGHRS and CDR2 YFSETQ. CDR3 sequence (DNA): TGCGCCAGCAGCAGATCGCTAGCGTCCCCCTACGAGCAGTACTTC. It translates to CASSRSLASPYEQYF.

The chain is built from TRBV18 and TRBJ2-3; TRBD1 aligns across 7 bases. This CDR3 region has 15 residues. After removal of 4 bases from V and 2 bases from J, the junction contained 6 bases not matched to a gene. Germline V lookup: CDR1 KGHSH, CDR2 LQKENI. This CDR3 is CASSLRDSFTDTQYF. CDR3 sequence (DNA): TGTGCCAGCTCACTCCGGGACAGTTTCACAGATACGCAGTATTTT. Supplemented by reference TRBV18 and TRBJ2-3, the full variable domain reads NAGVMQNPRHLVRRRGQEARLRCSPMKGHSHVYWYRQLPEEGLKFMVYLQKENIIDESGMPKERFSAEFPKEGPSILRIQQVVRGDSAAYFCASSLRDSFTDTQYFGPGTRLTVL.

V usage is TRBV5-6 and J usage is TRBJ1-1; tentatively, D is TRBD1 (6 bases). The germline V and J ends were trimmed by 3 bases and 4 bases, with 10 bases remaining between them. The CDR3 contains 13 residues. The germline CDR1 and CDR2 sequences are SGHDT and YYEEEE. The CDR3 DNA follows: TGTGCCAGCAGCTCGGGACAACTCACTGAAGCTTTCTTT. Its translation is CASSSGQLTEAFF.

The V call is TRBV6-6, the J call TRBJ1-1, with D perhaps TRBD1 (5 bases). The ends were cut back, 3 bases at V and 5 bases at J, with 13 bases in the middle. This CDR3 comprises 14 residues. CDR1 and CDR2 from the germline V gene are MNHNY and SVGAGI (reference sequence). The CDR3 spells CASSYGQGGTEAFF. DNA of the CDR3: TGTGCCAGCAGTTATGGGCAGGGTGGAACTGAAGCTTTCTTT.

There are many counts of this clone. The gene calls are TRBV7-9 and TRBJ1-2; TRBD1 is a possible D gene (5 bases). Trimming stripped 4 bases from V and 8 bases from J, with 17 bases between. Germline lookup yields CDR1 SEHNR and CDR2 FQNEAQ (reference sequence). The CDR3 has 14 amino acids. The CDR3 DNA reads TGTGCCAGCAGCTCCGGGGCCGATTACCAAGGCTACACCTTC. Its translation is CASSSGADYQGYTF.

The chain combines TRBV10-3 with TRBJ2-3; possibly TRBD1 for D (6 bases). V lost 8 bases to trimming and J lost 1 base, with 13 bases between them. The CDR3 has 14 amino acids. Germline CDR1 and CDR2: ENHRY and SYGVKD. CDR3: CAISGAGGTDTQYF. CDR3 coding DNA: TGTGCCATCTCTGGGGCAGGGGGCACAGATACGCAGTATTTT.

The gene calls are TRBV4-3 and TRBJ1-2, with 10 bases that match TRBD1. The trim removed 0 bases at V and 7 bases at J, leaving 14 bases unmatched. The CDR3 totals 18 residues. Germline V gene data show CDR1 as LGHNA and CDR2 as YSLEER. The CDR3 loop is CASSQDHDRGRVMAGYTF. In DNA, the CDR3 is TGCGCCAGCAGCCAAGATCATGACAGGGGGCGGGTTATGGCTGGCTACACCTTC.

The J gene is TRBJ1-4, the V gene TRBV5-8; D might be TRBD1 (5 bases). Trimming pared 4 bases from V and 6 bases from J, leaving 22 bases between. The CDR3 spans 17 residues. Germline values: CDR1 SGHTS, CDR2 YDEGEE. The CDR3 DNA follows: TGTGCCAGCAGCACCGGGACTCAGACAATCTTCCATGAAAAACTGTTTTTT. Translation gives CASSTGTQTIFHEKLFF.

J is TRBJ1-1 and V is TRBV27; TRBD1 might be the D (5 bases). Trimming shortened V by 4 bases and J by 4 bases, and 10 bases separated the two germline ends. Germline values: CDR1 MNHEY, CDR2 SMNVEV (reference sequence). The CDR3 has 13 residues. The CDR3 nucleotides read TGTGCCAGCAGTTCCGGGGCCCCCACTGAAGCTTTCTTT. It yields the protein CASSSGAPTEAFF.

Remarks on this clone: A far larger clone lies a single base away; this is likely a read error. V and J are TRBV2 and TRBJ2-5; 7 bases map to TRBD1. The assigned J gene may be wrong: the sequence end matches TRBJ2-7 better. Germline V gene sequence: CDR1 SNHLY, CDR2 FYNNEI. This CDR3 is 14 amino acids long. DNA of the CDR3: TGTGCCAGCAGTTCAGACAGGGACGGGCACGAGCAGTACTTC. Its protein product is CASSSDRDGHEQYF.